These 25 T cell receptor beta chains came from one sample sequenced in a study of blood T cell repertoires in COVID-19. Repertoires were generated with immunoSEQ multiplex PCR, while TCRdb's copy carries only in-frame clones and drops some. Here the sample spans roughly 70,000 clones, roughly 91% being singletons. The sequencing input was peripheral blood. These receptor sequences come from a man aged 60-69 years with acute or convalescent COVID-19.

For this clone: The junction departs from the called germline gene at one end, perhaps through a read error. The chain carries TRBV6-6 and TRBJ1-2, with D uncertain. The CDR3 extends over 13 amino acids. The germline V gene encodes CDR1 MNHNY and CDR2 SVGAGI (reference sequence). The CDR3 DNA is TGTGCCGGCAGTTACACGACCGCGGATGGCTACACCTTC. Its protein is CAGSYTTADGYTF.

The chain uses TRBV24-1 and TRBJ2-7; no reliable D call. Trimming took 3 bases from V and 7 from J, leaving 9 bases between them. The germline V gene has CDR1 KGHDR and CDR2 SFDVKD. This CDR3 contains 12 residues. CDR3 sequence reads: CATSDGGWEQYF. CDR3 nucleotides: TGTGCCACCAGTGATGGCGGATGGGAGCAGTACTTC.

The chain combines TRBV18 with TRBJ1-3; TRBD1 is a possible D gene (5 bases). The germline V gene encodes CDR1 KGHSH and CDR2 LQKENI. The CDR3 is 15 residues long. The ends were cut back, 3 bases at V and 0 bases at J, with 9 bases in the middle. The CDR3 reads CASSPRQFSGNTIYF. The CDR3 nucleotides are TGTGCCAGCTCACCCCGACAGTTCTCTGGAAACACCATATATTTT.

The chain couples TRBV12-3 or TRBV12-4 to TRBJ1-6, with D perhaps matching TRBD1 (6 bases). The CDR3 is 13 residues long. Deletions cut 8 bases from V and 7 bases from J, with 12 bases between. Here the CDR3 reads CASQGTGNSPLHF. The CDR3 DNA reads TGTGCCAGCCAGGGAACAGGGAATTCACCCCTCCACTTT.

V usage is TRBV6-5 and J usage is TRBJ1-6; 8 nucleotides line up with TRBD1. After removal of 2 bases from V and 9 bases from J, the junction contained 9 bases not matched to a gene. CDR1 and CDR2 from the germline V gene are MNHEY and SVGAGI. CDR3 length: 16 residues. The CDR3: CASSYRAQGAGSPLHF. For the CDR3, the DNA is TGTGCCAGCAGTTACAGGGCTCAGGGGGCAGGTTCACCCCTCCACTTT.

This chain connects TRBV11-2 to TRBJ2-3; TRBD2 aligns across 9 bases. Losses at the gene ends were 4 bases for V and 5 bases for J; bases not matched to a gene: 10. The CDR3 totals 16 residues. CDR1 SGHAT and CDR2 FQNNGV come from the germline V gene. CDR3 in DNA: TGTGCCAGCAGCTCCGCGGGGGGGGCCGGGGGAGATACGCAGTATTTT. It specifies CASSSAGGAGGDTQYF.

V and J are TRBV6-1 and TRBJ2-7, with 9 bases that match TRBD1. Germline-derived CDR1 and CDR2 are MNHNS and SASEGT. There are 18 residues in the CDR3. With V trimmed by 4 bases and J by 2 bases, 15 bases remained unmatched. CDR3 sequence reads: CASSAAPAGTGYPYEQYF. The CDR3 nucleotides read TGTGCCAGCAGTGCAGCTCCGGCCGGGACAGGGTACCCCTACGAGCAGTACTTC.

The rearrangement links TRBV19 to TRBJ1-1; 7 bases map to TRBD1. Germline loops: CDR1 LNHDA, CDR2 SQIVND (reference sequence). The junction had 16 bases not matched to a gene; V was cut back by 4 bases and J by 2 bases. The CDR3 contains 18 residues. CDR3 amino acids: CASSTTLTGRGLNTEAFF. The CDR3 DNA reads TGTGCCAGTAGTACCACATTGACAGGGAGAGGGCTCAACACTGAAGCTTTCTTT.

The count of this clone is one. The CDR3 is CATSRGGGNQPQHF. Here the CDR3 DNA reads TGTGCCACCAGCAGGGGAGGGGGTAATCAGCCCCAGCATTTT. The V call is TRBV15, the J call TRBJ1-5, with TRBD1 as a possible D gene (6 bases). Looked up from germline, CDR1 is LNHNV and CDR2 is YYDKDF (reference sequence). This CDR3 region has 14 residues. V dropped 3 bases and J dropped 4 bases, with 10 bases sitting between them. Combining the CDR3 with reference TRBV15 and TRBJ1-5 gives the whole variable domain DAMVIQNPRYQVTQFGKPVTLSCSQTLNHNVMYWYQQKSSQAPKLLFHYYDKDFNNEADTPDNFQSRRPNTSFCFLDIRSPGLGDTAMYLCATSRGGGNQPQHFGDGTRLSIL.

The V gene is TRBV27, the J gene TRBJ1-6, with 9 bases aligning to TRBD1. This CDR3 is 16 amino acids long. Losses at the gene ends were 1 base for V and 6 bases for J; bases not matched to a gene: 4. The V gene's germline CDR1 is MNHEY and CDR2 SMNVEV (reference sequence). DNA of the CDR3: TGTGCCAGCAGTTTATTGGGACAGGGAATTAATTCACCCCTCCACTTT. It codes for CASSLLGQGINSPLHF.

This chain joins TRBV12-5 and TRBJ2-7; the D gene is possibly TRBD1 (6 bases). This CDR3 region has 16 residues. Germline CDR1 and CDR2: LGHNT and FRNRAP. The germline V and J ends were trimmed by 1 base and 0 bases, with 13 bases remaining between them. This chain's CDR3 is CASGLGNSRGSYEQYF. The CDR3 DNA reads TGTGCTAGTGGTTTGGGCAATAGCAGGGGCTCCTACGAGCAGTACTTC.

The chain links TRBV7-2 to TRBJ2-7, with a possible D match to TRBD2 (5 bases). CDR1 and CDR2 from the germline V gene are SGHTA and FQGNSA. Trimming left V 1 base short and J 0 bases short, with 7 bases between. This CDR3 contains 14 residues. CDR3 sequence reads: CASSLDRGSYEQYF. The CDR3 DNA sequence: TGTGCCAGCAGCTTAGATCGGGGCTCCTACGAGCAGTACTTC.

The genes are TRBV7-2 and TRBJ1-4; no clear D. This CDR3 contains 12 residues. V lost 0 bases to trimming and J lost 9 bases, with 5 bases between them. Germline assignment: CDR1 SGHTA and CDR2 FQGNSA. CDR3 region: CASSLAHQKLFF. The CDR3 region has the DNA TGTGCCAGCAGCTTAGCCCATCAAAAACTGTTTTTT.

CDR3 nucleotide sequence: TGTGCCACCCCGGGATTAGGCAATGAGCAGTTCTTC. It yields the protein CATPGLGNEQFF. This chain connects TRBV5-5 to TRBJ2-1; possible D gene TRBD2, 5 bases. V lost 9 bases to trimming and J lost 6 bases, with 13 bases between them. Germline V gives CDR1 SGHKS, CDR2 YYEKEE (reference sequence). There are 12 residues in the CDR3.

In its sample, this clone was seen a few times. The chain employs TRBV19 and TRBJ1-1; 9 bases match TRBD1. This CDR3 is 16 amino acids long. V shed 3 bases and J 2 bases; nucleotides not matched to a gene: 7. CDR1 LNHDA and CDR2 SQIVND come from the germline V gene (reference sequence). CDR3 protein: CASSIRTGAANTEAFF. The CDR3 DNA reads as TGTGCCAGTAGTATCCGGACAGGGGCTGCCAACACTGAAGCTTTCTTT.

This rearrangement joins TRBV3-1 (or the pseudogene TRBV3-2) to TRBJ1-2, with TRBD1 matching over 7 bases. Germline CDR1 is LGHDT and CDR2 is YNNKEL (reference sequence). V gave up 2 bases and J gave up 8 bases; unmatched junction bases: 8. The CDR3 spans 14 residues. The DNA of the CDR3 is TGTGCCAGCAGCCAACCGGGACAGCTATCGGGCTACACCTTC. Protein sequence: CASSQPGQLSGYTF.

The chain carries TRBV10-1 and TRBJ2-7, with a possible D match to TRBD1 (6 bases). V was cut by 6 bases and J by 2 bases, with 20 bases left in between. The CDR3 is 16 amino acids. In germline, CDR1 is WNHNN, CDR2 SYGVQD (reference sequence). The CDR3 nucleotides read TGCGCCAGCAGAGCGACAGGAGCCGACGTTCCCTACGAGCAGTACTTC. Translated, it gives CASRATGADVPYEQYF.

The chain combines TRBV4-1 with TRBJ2-1, with a possible D match to TRBD1 (5 bases). Germline lookup yields CDR1 MGHRA and CDR2 YSYEKL. The CDR3 contains 11 residues. The V end was cut by 7 bases, the J end by 7 bases, with 8 bases between. Here the CDR3 DNA reads TGCGCCAGCATAGGGGCGAATGAGCAGTTCTTC. This gives the protein CASIGANEQFF.

For this clone: Within the sample, other DNA sequences also encode this same CDR3. The gene calls are TRBV20-1 and TRBJ1-1; tentative D call: TRBD1 (6 bases). CDR1 and CDR2 from the germline V gene are DFQATT and SNEGSKA (reference sequence). V lost 3 bases, J lost 6 bases, and 8 bases lay in between. The CDR3 extends over 11 amino acids. CDR3 DNA: TGCAGTGCTAGTAGACAGGCTGAAGCTTTCTTT. Translating gives CSASRQAEAFF.

This chain uses TRBV11-2 with TRBJ2-3, with D uncertain. Germline V gene lookup returns CDR1 SGHAT and CDR2 FQNNGV. This CDR3 region has 13 residues. The V and J ends lost 2 bases and 4 bases respectively, with 7 bases between them. The CDR3 DNA reads TGTGCCAGCAGCTTAATAAGCTCAGATACGCAGTATTTT. It translates to CASSLISSDTQYF.

This chain joins TRBV27 and TRBJ1-5; 7 bases are a match to TRBD1. Germline CDR1 is MNHEY and CDR2 is SMNVEV (reference sequence). The V and J ends lost 8 bases and 1 base, in that order; junction bases with no gene match: 11. This CDR3 contains 16 residues. The DNA of the CDR3 is TGTGCCAGCTCACCACAGGGGCTGTGGAGCAATCAGCCCCAGCATTTT. Amino acid sequence: CASSPQGLWSNQPQHF.

The chain uses TRBV3-1 (or the pseudogene TRBV3-2) and TRBJ1-4, with D tentatively TRBD1 (6 bases). Trimming left V 4 bases short and J 4 bases short, with 10 bases between. This CDR3 contains 14 residues. Germline-derived CDR1 and CDR2 are LGHDT and YNNKEL (reference sequence). As DNA, the CDR3 is TGTGCCAGCAGCCCCGGGACACTTAATGAAAAACTGTTTTTT. Its protein is CASSPGTLNEKLFF.

The genes are TRBV27 and TRBJ2-5, with 9 bases fitting TRBD1. Germline V gene data show CDR1 as MNHEY and CDR2 as SMNVEV (reference sequence). The CDR3 loop spans 14 amino acids. V was pared by 3 bases and J by 5 bases, with 4 bases of the junction left unmatched. The CDR3 sequence is CASSFAGQGETQYF. The CDR3 bases are TGTGCCAGCAGTTTCGCGGGACAGGGCGAGACCCAGTACTTC.

The genes are TRBV19 and TRBJ1-2; D perhaps matches TRBD1 (6 bases). Germline lookup yields CDR1 LNHDA and CDR2 SQIVND (reference sequence). CDR3 length equals 14 residues. The germline V and J ends were trimmed by 4 bases and 1 base, with 10 bases remaining between them. The CDR3 nucleotides read TGTGCCAGTAGTAGGGCAGGGGTTAACTATGGCTACACCTTC. Translating it yields CASSRAGVNYGYTF. Together with reference TRBV19 and TRBJ1-2, the CDR3 gives the full variable domain: DGGITQSPKYLFRKEGQNVTLSCEQNLNHDAMYWYRQDPGQGLRLIYYSQIVNDFQKGDIAEGYSVSREKKESFPLTVTSAQKNPTAFYLCASSRAGVNYGYTFGSGTRLTVV.

V usage is TRBV5-4 and J usage is TRBJ2-7; D unclear. Germline V gene data show CDR1 as SGHNT and CDR2 as YYREEE (reference sequence). The V gene lost 0 bases and the J gene lost 4 bases, with 11 bases spanning the gap. This CDR3 has 14 residues. This chain's CDR3 is CASSLGAQTYEQYF. CDR3 DNA: TGTGCCAGCAGCTTGGGGGCTCAAACTTACGAGCAGTACTTC.